The 3 T cell receptor beta chains reported below all come from one sample, sequenced in a study of blood T cells in healthy people across ages. With a J-beta primer mix and a sample-barcoded 5' primer, a second PCR ran about 6 to 11 cycles. TCRdb independently ran MiXCR on the 5' RACE reads; one entry per CDR3 protein. Among fewer than 800,000 distinct CDR3 sequences listed, 20% to 25% were seen once. The data also belong to a second study, concerning T cells of mothers and their children.

The specimen was blood. The receptors were sampled from a boy younger than 18 in good health.

The V gene is TRBV4-1, the J gene TRBJ2-5; no firm D call. The DNA end lines up better with TRBJ2-7; the J call may be wrong. Germline-derived CDR1 and CDR2 are MGHRA and YSYEKL. The CDR3 totals 15 residues. The CDR3 coding sequence is TGCGCCAGCAGCCCCCTGGAGCCCAGCTCCTACGAGCAGTACTTC. Its translation is CASSPLEPSSYEQYF.

This clonotype is a singleton in its sample. The chain employs TRBV5-8 and TRBJ2-5; D unresolved. The DNA end lines up better with TRBJ2-7; the J call may be wrong. This CDR3 is built from 14 residues. In germline, CDR1 is SGHTS, CDR2 YDEGEE. For the CDR3, the DNA is TGTGCCAGCAGCAGCTATACCCGAACCTACGAGCAGTACTTC. Translated, it gives CASSSYTRTYEQYF.

The gene calls are TRBV20-1 and TRBJ2-5, with 7 positions matching TRBD2. The length of the CDR3 is 14 residues. CDR1 and CDR2 from the germline V gene are DFQATT and SNEGSKA (reference sequence). The V segment lost 2 bases and the J segment 5 bases; nucleotides outside the gene matches: 8. The chain's CDR3 is CSARQLAPWETQYF. The DNA of the CDR3 is TGCAGTGCTAGACAACTAGCGCCGTGGGAGACCCAGTACTTC.